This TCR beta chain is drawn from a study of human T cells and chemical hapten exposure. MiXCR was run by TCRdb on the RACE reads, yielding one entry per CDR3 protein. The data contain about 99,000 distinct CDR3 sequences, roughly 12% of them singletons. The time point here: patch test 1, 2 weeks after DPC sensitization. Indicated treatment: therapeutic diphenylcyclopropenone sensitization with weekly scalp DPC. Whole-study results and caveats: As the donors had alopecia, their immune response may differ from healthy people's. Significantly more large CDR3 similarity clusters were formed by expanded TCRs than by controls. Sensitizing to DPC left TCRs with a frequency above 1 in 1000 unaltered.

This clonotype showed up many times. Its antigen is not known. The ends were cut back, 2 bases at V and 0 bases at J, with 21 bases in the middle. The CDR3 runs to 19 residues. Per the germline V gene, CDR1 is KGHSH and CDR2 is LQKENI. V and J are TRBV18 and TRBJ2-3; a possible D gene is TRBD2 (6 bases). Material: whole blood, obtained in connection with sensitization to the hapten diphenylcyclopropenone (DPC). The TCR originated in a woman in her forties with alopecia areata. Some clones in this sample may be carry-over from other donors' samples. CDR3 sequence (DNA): TGTGCCAGCTCACCATCCGCAGGCGCGGGTGGGACTAGCACAGATACGCAGTATTTT. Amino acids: CASSPSAGAGGTSTDTQYF.